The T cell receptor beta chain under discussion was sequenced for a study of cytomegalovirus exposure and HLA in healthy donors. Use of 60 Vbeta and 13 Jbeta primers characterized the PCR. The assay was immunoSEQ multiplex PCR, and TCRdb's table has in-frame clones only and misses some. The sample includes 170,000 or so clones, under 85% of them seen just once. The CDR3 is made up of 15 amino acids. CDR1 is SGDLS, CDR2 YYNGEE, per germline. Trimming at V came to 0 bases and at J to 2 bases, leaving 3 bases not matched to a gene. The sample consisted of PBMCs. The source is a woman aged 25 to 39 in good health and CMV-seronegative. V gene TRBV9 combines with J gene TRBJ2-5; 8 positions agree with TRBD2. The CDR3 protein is CASSVAGGRQETQYF. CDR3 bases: TGTGCCAGCAGCGTAGCGGGGGGGCGGCAAGAGACCCAGTACTTC.